This T cell receptor beta chain was captured in a study of shared clonotypes between healthy human individuals. This CDR3 contains 14 residues. Germline trimming cut 5 bases from V and 4 bases from J; bases unmatched to any gene: 4. The V gene's germline CDR1 is SGHRS and CDR2 YFSETQ. Worth noting for this clone: A far larger clone is only one base removed, so a read error is likely. This sample includes further DNA sequences coding for the same CDR3.

Profiling relied on immunoSEQ multiplex PCR, and the TCRdb table lists in-frame clones only, not all of them. The sample has hundreds of thousands of clones; roughly 80% are singletons. The chain is built from TRBV5-1 and TRBJ1-1, with 11 positions matching TRBD1. The TCR was taken from a woman aged 40 to 50 in good health. Some clones in this sample may be carry-over from other donors' samples. Source material: PBMCs. The CDR3 spells CASSSGTGGTEAFF. The CDR3 bases are TGCGCCAGCAGTTCAGGGACAGGGGGCACTGAAGCTTTCTTT.